This paragraph covers one T cell receptor beta chain sequence. Germline V CDR1 and CDR2: SEHNR, FQNEAQ (reference sequence). The CDR3 spans 13 residues. These data belong to a study of blood T cell repertoires in COVID-19. The wider study: PBMCs, B-cell-depleted T cells, or T cells were the source of the cDNA or gDNA that made up the material.

As originally analysed: Reference gene primers were amplified, and this amplification served to estimate nucleated cell counts. Produced via immunoSEQ multiplex PCR; TCRdb's table is partial and in-frame only. Clonal size and the V and J genes are those of that table, whereas D and trimming came from the DNA. The table records roughly 30,000 clones, roughly 85% of them present only once. The rearrangement joins TRBV7-9 to TRBJ2-5, with 9 bases aligning to TRBD2. What was sequenced was peripheral blood. The source is a human donor with acute or convalescent COVID-19. The donor label of this sample is uncertain. The CDR3 is CASARGGQETQYF. In DNA form, the CDR3 reads TGTGCAAGTGCGCGGGGGGGCCAAGAGACCCAGTACTTC.